The rows below give T cell receptor beta chains drawn from one sample of a study of CD8 T cells in ankylosing spondylitis. TCRdb fed the 5' RACE reads into MiXCR, producing one record per CDR3 protein. The sample records 350,000 or so distinct CDR3 sequences, approximately 15% being singletons. The source material was blood, either unsorted or a sorted T cell fraction (not recorded which). All receptors derive from a male donor with ankylosing spondylitis or in good health (not recorded which). Both conserved end residues are part of each CDR3. The D gene is left open where the match is weak. The size entry is marked missing in some rows and otherwise reads once, few, many or a size class.

D	V	size	J	CDR3	DNA
-	TRBV12-3/TRBV12-4	-	TRBJ1-5	CASSLRTGAEGNQPQHF	TGTGCCAGCAGTTTACGAACGGGGGCCGAGGGCAATCAGCCCCAGCATTTT
TRBD2	TRBV29-1	few	TRBJ2-7	CSVEDRAGGIGYEQYF	TGCAGCGTTGAAGACCGAGCGGGAGGGATCGGATACGAGCAGTACTTC
-	TRBV2	few	TRBJ2-2	CASSSVRNTGELFF	TGTGCCAGCAGTTCGGTGCGGAACACCGGGGAGCTGTTTTTT
TRBD1	TRBV5-1	few	TRBJ1-1	CASSSDPGTGRTEAFF	TGCGCCAGCAGCAGCGACCCCGGGACAGGGAGGACTGAAGCTTTCTTT
-	TRBV5-1	many	TRBJ2-3	CASSSQGDTQYF	TGCGCCAGCAGCTCCCAGGGAGATACGCAGTATTTT
-	TRBV9	-	TRBJ2-7	CASSVGQGFYEQYF	TGTGCCAGCAGCGTAGGGCAGGGGTTCTACGAGCAGTACTTC
-	TRBV7-2	-	TRBJ2-5	CASSLFQGRGQTQYF	TGTGCCAGCAGCTTATTTCAGGGGAGGGGACAGACCCAGTACTTC
-	TRBV7-2	once	TRBJ2-7	CASSLVVPSYEQYF	TGTGCCAGCAGCTTGGTCGTACCGTCCTACGAGCAGTACTTC
TRBD1	TRBV28	few	TRBJ1-4	CASSPSTGGNEKLFF	TGTGCCAGCAGTCCATCGACAGGGGGGAATGAAAAACTGTTTTTT
-	TRBV10-3	few	TRBJ2-1	CAISGSPDNEQFF	TGTGCCATCAGTGGGTCCCCCGACAATGAGCAGTTCTTC
TRBD2	TRBV12-3/TRBV12-4	-	TRBJ2-7	CASSSHSGRGYSYEQYF	TGTGCCAGCAGTTCCCACAGCGGGAGGGGGTACTCCTACGAGCAGTACTTC
TRBD1	TRBV7-9	-	TRBJ2-4	CASSPQTYGQGNIQYF	TGTGCCAGCAGCCCCCAAACTTACGGACAGGGAAACATTCAGTACTTC
TRBD1	TRBV12-5	-	TRBJ2-1	CASGSPTGMSSYNEQFF	TGTGCTAGTGGTTCCCCGACAGGGATGAGCTCCTACAATGAGCAGTTCTTC
-	TRBV12-3/TRBV12-4	-	TRBJ2-5	CASSFHRSATQYF	TGTGCCAGCAGTTTCCACAGGTCAGCGACCCAGTACTTC
-	TRBV29-1	few	TRBJ1-2	CSFLQTLGYTF	TGCAGCTTTCTGCAGACTCTCGGCTACACCTTC
TRBD1	TRBV7-2	few	TRBJ1-5	CASSYEGARPQHF	TGTGCCAGCAGCTATGAGGGGGCGAGGCCCCAGCATTTT
-	TRBV29-1	-	TRBJ2-2	CSVGVGRSTGELFF	TGCAGCGTCGGAGTCGGACGAAGCACCGGGGAGCTGTTTTTT
-	TRBV5-1	few	TRBJ1-4	CASSLGPMTATNEKLFF	TGCGCCAGCAGCTTGGGCCCCATGACAGCAACTAATGAAAAACTGTTTTTT
-	TRBV20-1	few	TRBJ1-4	CSARMGEKLFF	TGCAGTGCTAGAATGGGCGAAAAACTGTTTTTT
-	TRBV19	-	TRBJ1-5	CASSKASGQPQHF	TGTGCCAGTAGTAAAGCGTCGGGCCAGCCCCAGCATTTT
-	TRBV29-1	few	TRBJ1-2	CSTWEGNNYGYTF	TGCAGCACCTGGGAGGGTAATAACTATGGCTACACCTTC
-	TRBV28	many	TRBJ2-1	CANPPQGGTNEQFF	TGTGCCAATCCACCACAGGGAGGTACCAATGAGCAGTTCTTC
-	TRBV29-1	-	TRBJ1-2	CSAVENYGYTF	TGCAGCGCCGTAGAGAACTATGGCTACACCTTC
TRBD1	TRBV7-9	few	TRBJ1-1	CASSLPRDRGGTEAFF	TGTGCCAGCAGCTTGCCTCGGGACAGGGGAGGAACTGAAGCTTTCTTT
TRBD2	TRBV4-1	few	TRBJ2-2	CASSQDQRTRRTGELFF	TGCGCCAGCAGCCAAGATCAACGGACTAGAAGGACCGGGGAGCTGTTTTTT
-	TRBV24-1	-	TRBJ2-7	CATTCPERATYEQYF	TGTGCCACCACCTGTCCGGAACGGGCGACCTACGAGCAGTACTTC
-	TRBV20-1	-	TRBJ1-1	CRGSSALNTEAFF	TGCAGAGGGAGCTCGGCGTTGAACACTGAAGCTTTCTTT
-	TRBV5-1	-	TRBJ1-6	CASSFGQNSPLHF	TGCGCCAGCAGCTTCGGACAGAATTCACCCCTCCACTTT
TRBD2	TRBV12-3/TRBV12-4	-	TRBJ2-3	CASSLASSGRATDTQYF	TGTGCCAGCAGTTTAGCATCCAGCGGGAGGGCCACAGATACGCAGTATTTT
-	TRBV6-5	-	TRBJ1-1	CASSYSPGLAGDTEAFF	TGTGCCAGCAGTTACTCGCCGGGCCTCGCAGGGGACACTGAAGCTTTCTTT
-	TRBV7-9	few	TRBJ2-2	CASSHYTTGELFF	TGTGCCAGCAGCCATTACACGACCGGGGAGCTGTTTTTT
-	TRBV20-1	few	TRBJ2-7	CSAREGARSYEQYF	TGCAGTGCTAGAGAGGGGGCTCGGTCCTACGAGCAGTACTTC
-	TRBV3-1	many	TRBJ2-3	CASSQEGIPDTQYF	TGTGCCAGCAGCCAAGAGGGGATCCCAGATACGCAGTATTTT
-	TRBV5-6	-	TRBJ2-5	CASSLEGGRTQYF	TGTGCCAGCAGCTTGGAGGGGGGAAGGACCCAGTACTTC
-	TRBV5-1	few	TRBJ1-2	CASSLNLGGVYGYTF	TGCGCCAGCAGCCTCAACTTAGGGGGTGTCTATGGCTACACCTTC
-	TRBV10-2	many	TRBJ1-5	CASSPTSRGENQPQHF	TGCGCCAGCAGCCCTACTTCAAGGGGGGAGAATCAGCCCCAGCATTTT
-	TRBV20-1	-	TRBJ2-4	CSAQDPSGAKNIQYF	TGCAGTGCTCAGGACCCTTCTGGAGCCAAAAACATTCAGTACTTC
-	TRBV18	-	TRBJ2-5	CASSPPQGLQYF	TGTGCCAGCTCACCACCACAGGGACTGCAGTACTTC
-	TRBV14	-	TRBJ2-1	CASSQFLTPSSYNEQFF	TGTGCCAGCAGCCAATTCTTGACGCCGAGCTCCTACAATGAGCAGTTCTTC
TRBD1	TRBV11-2	few	TRBJ2-7	CASSLARQGAYEQYF	TGTGCCAGCAGCTTAGCCAGACAGGGGGCCTACGAGCAGTACTTC
-	TRBV12-3/TRBV12-4	-	TRBJ1-1	CASSLTRTTEAFF	TGTGCCAGCAGTTTAACCCGGACCACTGAAGCTTTCTTT
-	TRBV21-1	few	TRBJ2-7	CASTYRGPEQYF	TGTGCCAGCACTTACAGGGGTCCCGAGCAGTACTTC
TRBD2	TRBV12-3/TRBV12-4	few	TRBJ2-7	CASSQWTSGRPSSYEQYF	TGTGCCAGCAGTCAGTGGACTAGCGGGAGGCCATCTAGCTACGAGCAGTACTTC
TRBD1	TRBV7-9	-	TRBJ2-1	CASSSSDRVHEQFF	TGTGCCAGCAGCTCGTCCGACAGGGTCCATGAGCAGTTCTTC
-	TRBV20-1	-	TRBJ2-1	CSAPVLADEQFF	TGCAGTGCCCCGGTACTGGCCGATGAGCAGTTCTTC
TRBD1	TRBV12-3/TRBV12-4	many	TRBJ1-1	CASSSSTGVNTEAFF	TGTGCCAGCAGTTCCTCGACAGGGGTGAACACTGAAGCTTTCTTT
TRBD2	TRBV12-3/TRBV12-4	-	TRBJ2-7	CASSSGGGREQYF	TGTGCCAGCAGCTCCGGGGGAGGGCGCGAGCAGTACTTC
-	TRBV20-1	-	TRBJ2-4	CSAREGPNIQYF	TGCAGTGCTAGAGAGGGGCCTAACATTCAGTACTTC
-	TRBV30	-	TRBJ2-7	CAWTPGTGINEQYF	TGTGCCTGGACCCCCGGGACGGGGATTAACGAGCAGTACTTC
-	TRBV6-1	-	TRBJ1-4	CASRKGGDGEKLFF	TGTGCGTCCCGAAAAGGGGGTGATGGCGAAAAACTGTTTTTT
-	TRBV12-3/TRBV12-4	few	TRBJ1-2	CASSSTTEGYTF	TGTGCCAGCAGCTCCACCACGGAGGGCTACACCTTC
-	TRBV20-1	-	TRBJ2-7	CSASSDGGFSYEQYF	TGCAGTGCTAGCAGTGATGGGGGCTTCTCCTACGAGCAGTACTTC
-	TRBV20-1	few	TRBJ1-1	CSASGGPNTEAFF	TGCAGTGCTAGCGGGGGTCCGAACACTGAAGCTTTCTTT
-	TRBV18	once	TRBJ2-4	CASSPGKHLVAKNIQYF	TGTGCCAGCTCACCAGGGAAACACCTAGTAGCCAAAAACATTCAGTACTTC
TRBD1	TRBV29-1	-	TRBJ1-4	CSVVGGTGNEKLFF	TGCAGCGTTGTAGGAGGGACAGGGAATGAAAAACTGTTTTTT